A single sample is the source of the 30 T cell receptor beta chains below, sequenced in a study of blood T cell repertoires in COVID-19. Some clones are missing from TCRdb's copy, which holds only in-frame ones; the method was immunoSEQ multiplex PCR. There are under 300,000 clones in the sample; 80% to 90% occur only once, and approximately 1.9% lies in the top ten. The sample taken for sequencing was PBMCs or T cells enriched from blood (not recorded which). The receptor set was obtained from a woman between 50 and 59 years old who had recovered from COVID-19.

J is TRBJ1-2 and V is TRBV30; D is uncertain. CDR3 length: 14 amino acids. Trimming pared 5 bases from V and 2 bases from J, leaving 15 bases between. Germline CDR1 GTSNPN, CDR2 SVGIG (reference sequence). CDR3 in DNA: TGTGCCTGGGGCATAGGAGGATACAACTATGGCTACACCTTC. It specifies CAWGIGGYNYGYTF.

This chain connects TRBV19 to TRBJ1-1; D might be TRBD1 (6 bases). Trimming shortened V by 5 bases and J by 4 bases, and 14 bases separated the two germline ends. The length of the CDR3 is 14 residues. The germline V gene has CDR1 LNHDA and CDR2 SQIVND (reference sequence). The CDR3 loop reads CASSLGGVGTEAFF. In nucleotides, the CDR3 is TGTGCCAGTAGTTTAGGGGGGGTTGGCACTGAAGCTTTCTTT.

This rearrangement joins TRBV7-2 to TRBJ1-1; unclear D gene. Looked up from germline, CDR1 is SGHTA and CDR2 is FQGNSA. The CDR3 spans 14 residues. Trimming took 3 bases from V and 4 from J, leaving 12 bases between them. CDR3 DNA sequence: TGTGCCAGCAGCTTTCGCCTGCGGGGCACTGAAGCTTTCTTT. Translation gives CASSFRLRGTEAFF.

V gene TRBV27 combines with J gene TRBJ1-1; D gene unclear. Per the germline V gene, CDR1 is MNHEY and CDR2 is SMNVEV (reference sequence). V was pared by 3 bases and J by 4 bases, with 24 bases between. This CDR3 is 18 amino acids long. The CDR3 nucleotides are TGTGCCAGCAGTTTCCTATCTAGTCGTCCGGTGGAGGCCACTGAAGCTTTCTTT. Translation gives CASSFLSSRPVEATEAFF.

The chain carries TRBV28 and TRBJ2-2, with 13 bases lining up with TRBD2. The CDR3 runs to 19 residues. Trimming cost V 5 bases and J 3 bases; bases outside gene matches: 12. CDR1 is MDHEN and CDR2 is SYDVKM in the germline V gene. The CDR3 loop reads CASSPLRRLAGGYTGELFF. For the CDR3, the DNA is TGTGCCAGCAGTCCTTTGAGAAGACTAGCGGGAGGTTACACCGGGGAGCTGTTTTTT.

This sequence joins TRBV2 and TRBJ1-2, with 7 bases matching TRBD1. Trimming took 6 bases from V and 7 from J; bases not matched to a gene: 8. This CDR3 is built from 13 residues. CDR1 and CDR2 (germline): SNHLY, FYNNEI. This chain's CDR3 is CASRATGVAGYTF. DNA of the CDR3: TGTGCCAGCAGAGCTACAGGGGTCGCTGGCTACACCTTC. The whole variable domain, remainder taken from reference TRBV2 and TRBJ1-2, is EPEVTQTPSHQVTQMGQEVILRCVPISNHLYFYWYRQILGQKVEFLVSFYNNEISEKSEIFDDQFSVERPDGSNFTLKIRSTKLEDSAMYFCASRATGVAGYTFGSGTRLTVV.

A single count supports this clone. The J gene is TRBJ2-1, the V gene TRBV27, with a tentative D call TRBD1 (6 bases). CDR1 and CDR2 (germline): MNHEY, SMNVEV (reference sequence). This CDR3 has 15 amino acids. V lost 3 bases to trimming and J lost 4 bases, with 13 bases between them. In nucleotides, the CDR3 is TGTGCCAGCAGTTTGGAGACAGGAAGTTACAATGAGCAGTTCTTC. This sequence encodes CASSLETGSYNEQFF.

At least ten counts were recorded for this clone. The chain links TRBV12-5 to TRBJ2-1; 13 nucleotides align to TRBD2. Germline-derived CDR1 and CDR2 are LGHNT and FRNRAP. V lost 5 bases and J lost 9; bases outside the gene matches: 19. The CDR3 is 19 residues long. The CDR3 is CASGKTRELGLAGAVEQFF. The CDR3, as DNA: TGTGCTAGTGGTAAGACGCGGGAATTAGGACTAGCGGGAGCTGTTGAGCAGTTCTTC.

The chain combines TRBV2 with TRBJ1-5; 9 nucleotides line up with TRBD1. The CDR3 length is 15 residues. V trimming: 6 bases; J trimming: 2 bases; junction bases outside the gene matches: 5. Germline lookup yields CDR1 SNHLY and CDR2 FYNNEI. The DNA of the CDR3 is TGTGCCAGCAGAAGCGGACAGGGGCGCAATCAGCCCCAGCATTTT. This translates into CASRSGQGRNQPQHF.

The chain links TRBV2 to TRBJ2-1; D may be TRBD2 (5 bases). Germline V gives CDR1 SNHLY, CDR2 FYNNEI. The CDR3 is 16 residues long. Trimming took off 8 bases at V and 1 base at J, with 18 bases between the two ends. The CDR3, as DNA: TGTGCCAGCTGTTACAGCCCGAGAGGGTCCTACAATGAGCAGTTCTTC. Translation gives CASCYSPRGSYNEQFF.

The rearrangement links TRBV6-4 to TRBJ2-5; 9 bases match TRBD1. Trimming removed 8 bases from V and 10 bases from J; junction bases left unmatched: 5. CDR3 length equals 11 residues. CDR1 and CDR2 from the germline V gene are MRHNA and SNTAGT. The CDR3 protein is CASGDRGVQYF. In DNA form, the CDR3 reads TGTGCCAGCGGAGACAGGGGGGTCCAGTACTTC.

The table lists this clone with a few counts. The V gene is TRBV10-3, the J gene TRBJ1-5; D gene ambiguous. The ends were cut back, 3 bases at V and 0 bases at J, with 9 bases in the middle. This CDR3 is 15 amino acids long. Germline CDR1 reads ENHRY; CDR2 reads SYGVKD. In DNA, the CDR3 is TGTGCCATCAGTGACCCGTCTTATAGCAATCAGCCCCAGCATTTT. It codes for CAISDPSYSNQPQHF.

This rearrangement joins TRBV27 to TRBJ1-6; no reliable D call. Trimming removed 5 bases from V and 4 bases from J, with 9 bases in between. The CDR3 runs 14 residues. In germline, CDR1 is MNHEY, CDR2 SMNVEV (reference sequence). The DNA for the CDR3 is TGTGCCAGCAGTATTCGCGGATATAATTCACCCCTCCACTTT. This codes for CASSIRGYNSPLHF.

This rearrangement joins TRBV5-6 to TRBJ1-2; TRBD1 agrees at 10 bases. The CDR3 has 16 amino acids. CDR1 SGHDT and CDR2 YYEEEE come from the germline V gene. The J segment lost 2 bases and the V segment lost 0 bases, leaving 4 bases of the junction unmatched. Here the CDR3 DNA reads TGTGCCAGCAGCTTGGCGATGGGACAGGGGAACTATGGCTACACCTTC. Translating gives CASSLAMGQGNYGYTF.

This rearrangement joins TRBV7-3 to TRBJ1-1, with TRBD1 identical over 7 bases. The J segment lost 2 bases and the V segment lost 6 bases, leaving 3 bases of the junction unmatched. This CDR3 contains 13 residues. Germline CDR1 is SGHTA and CDR2 is FQGTGA. CDR3 protein: CASSRQGNTEAFF. The CDR3 region has the DNA TGTGCCAGCAGTCGACAGGGAAACACTGAAGCTTTCTTT.

This clone has only a few counts. This sequence joins TRBV28 and TRBJ2-3; 8 bases are shared with TRBD2. Germline CDR1 MDHEN, CDR2 SYDVKM. This CDR3 is built from 16 residues. V trimming: 7 bases; J trimming: 1 base; junction bases outside the gene matches: 10. Here the CDR3 DNA reads TGTGCCAGCACCTTGATGAGCGGGAGTGGCACAGATACGCAGTATTTT. It is translated as CASTLMSGSGTDTQYF.

This chain links TRBV27 with TRBJ2-1; TRBD1 matches at 7 bases. Trimming cost V 6 bases and J 3 bases; bases outside gene matches: 5. In germline, CDR1 is MNHEY, CDR2 SMNVEV (reference sequence). This CDR3 region has 14 residues. The CDR3 loop reads CASRLRTGYNEQFF. The DNA for the CDR3 is TGTGCCAGCAGGCTTAGGACAGGCTACAATGAGCAGTTCTTC.

Here the CDR3 DNA reads TGCGCCAGGATTCCGGGACAGGGGAATTGGACTAATGAAAAACTGTTTTTT. The encoded protein is CARIPGQGNWTNEKLFF. The chain combines TRBV5-1 with TRBJ1-4, with 10 nucleotides matching TRBD1. The CDR3 has 17 amino acids. V lost 8 bases, J lost 2 bases, and 12 bases stayed unmatched. Germline loops: CDR1 SGHRS, CDR2 YFSETQ.

This chain joins TRBV3-1 (or the pseudogene TRBV3-2) and TRBJ2-7; 10 bases line up with TRBD2. This CDR3 contains 15 residues. V shed 0 bases and J 4 bases; nucleotides not matched to a gene: 3. Germline V CDR1 and CDR2: LGHDT, YNNKEL (reference sequence). The CDR3: CASSQDTSGAYEQYF. The DNA for the CDR3 is TGTGCCAGCAGCCAAGATACTAGCGGGGCTTACGAGCAGTACTTC.

The chain carries TRBV6-6 and TRBJ1-1, with 8 bases lining up with TRBD1. The CDR3 sequence is 13 residues long. Looked up from germline, CDR1 is MNHNY and CDR2 is SVGAGI (reference sequence). V shed 6 bases and J 6 bases; nucleotides not matched to a gene: 6. The CDR3 reads CASRRTGSAEAFF. The CDR3 DNA is TGTGCCAGCAGGAGGACAGGGAGCGCTGAAGCTTTCTTT.

This clone was observed a single time. The rearrangement joins TRBV27 to TRBJ2-7; 10 bases are a match to TRBD1. Germline values: CDR1 MNHEY, CDR2 SMNVEV (reference sequence). V gave up 5 bases and J gave up 2 bases; unmatched junction bases: 6. The CDR3 sequence is 15 residues long. The CDR3 DNA follows: TGTGCCAGCAGTAGACCCGGACAGGGGGCCTACGAGCAGTACTTC. It codes for CASSRPGQGAYEQYF.

The chain couples TRBV14 to TRBJ2-3, with TRBD2 matching 8 bases. J was trimmed by 4 bases and V by 3 bases; bases with no gene match: 9. Germline-derived CDR1 and CDR2 are SGHDN and FVKESK. The CDR3 consists of 16 residues. The CDR3 nucleotides are TGTGCCAGCAGCCAGACAGCCGGGAGGGAGTCAGATACGCAGTATTTT. It translates to CASSQTAGRESDTQYF. Full variable domain (rest looked up from reference TRBV14 and TRBJ2-3): EAGVTQFPSHSVIEKGQTVTLRCDPISGHDNLYWYRRVMGKEIKFLLHFVKESKQDESGMPNNRFLAERTGGTYSTLKVQPAELEDSGVYFCASSQTAGRESDTQYFGPGTRLTVL.

The chain recombines TRBV11-2 with TRBJ2-7, with D perhaps TRBD1 (5 bases). This CDR3 region has 13 residues. V lost 4 bases and J 3 bases, leaving 10 bases between the germline ends. Germline V gene sequence: CDR1 SGHAT, CDR2 FQNNGV. CDR3 bases: TGTGCCAGCAGCTCTTTCGACAGCTACGAGCAGTACTTC. It translates to CASSSFDSYEQYF.

The V call is TRBV29-1, the J call TRBJ2-1; the match to TRBD2 covers 8 bases. J gave up 6 bases and V 2 bases, and 15 bases lay outside the gene matches. This CDR3 has 17 amino acids. In germline, CDR1 is SQVTM, CDR2 ANQGSEA. CDR3 nucleotide sequence: TGCAGCGTTGAAAAAACGGGGACTAGGATAGGACCCAATGAGCAGTTCTTC. It codes for CSVEKTGTRIGPNEQFF.

The chain uses TRBV28 and TRBJ1-3, with 7 bases matching TRBD1. The trim removed 6 bases at V and 2 bases at J, leaving 4 bases unmatched. Looked up from germline, CDR1 is MDHEN and CDR2 is SYDVKM. The CDR3 extends over 14 amino acids. CDR3 DNA sequence: TGTGCCAGCAGGACCGGGACAGCTGGAAACACCATATATTTT. Translation: CASRTGTAGNTIYF. The full variable domain, rest sourced from reference TRBV28 and TRBJ1-3, is DVKVTQSSRYLVKRTGEKVFLECVQDMDHENMFWYRQDPGLGLRLIYFSYDVKMKEKGDIPEGYSVSREKKERFSLILESASTNQTSMYLCASRTGTAGNTIYFGEGSWLTVV.

J is TRBJ1-6 and V is TRBV7-6; D is unresolved. V lost 2 bases and J 0 bases, leaving 8 bases between the germline ends. Germline CDR1 and CDR2: SGHVS and FNYEAQ. CDR3 length equals 16 residues. The CDR3 is CASSLSGSSYNSPLHF. CDR3 coding DNA: TGTGCCAGCAGCTTATCGGGTTCCTCCTATAATTCACCCCTCCACTTT.

The V and J genes are TRBV29-1 and TRBJ2-5; 7 nucleotides align to TRBD1. Losses at the gene ends were 7 bases for V and 0 bases for J; bases not matched to a gene: 23. The CDR3 consists of 19 residues. Germline CDR1 SQVTM, CDR2 ANQGSEA. CDR3 in amino acids: CSATIPIKGAPWYQETQYF. CDR3 nucleotides: TGCAGCGCCACAATTCCAATTAAGGGGGCCCCTTGGTACCAAGAGACCCAGTACTTC.

This clone was seen more than once but under ten times. The CDR3 region has the DNA TGTGCCAGCAGTTTATCTATCCAGCCCCAGCATTTT. It is translated as CASSLSIQPQHF. The V gene is TRBV28, the J gene TRBJ1-5; D is undetermined. This CDR3 spans 12 amino acids. The V gene's germline CDR1 is MDHEN and CDR2 SYDVKM. Between the trimmed V and J ends, which lost 1 base and 7 bases, there was a span of 5 bases.

The J gene is TRBJ1-1, the V gene TRBV19, with a possible D match to TRBD1 (6 bases). The V end was cut by 4 bases, the J end by 0 bases, with 12 bases between. This CDR3 is 15 amino acids long. The germline gives CDR1 LNHDA, CDR2 SQIVND (reference sequence). CDR3 in DNA: TGTGCCAGTAGTAGGGAAAGGGGGATGAACACTGAAGCTTTCTTT. As protein: CASSRERGMNTEAFF.

This sequence joins TRBV27 and TRBJ1-2, with D possibly matching TRBD1 (5 bases). V dropped 2 bases and J dropped 4 bases, with 14 bases sitting between them. Germline CDR1 reads MNHEY; CDR2 reads SMNVEV (reference sequence). CDR3 size: 15 residues. The CDR3 coding sequence is TGTGCCAGCAGTTTAAGGCCAGGGTCTGTCTATGGCTACACCTTC. This codes for CASSLRPGSVYGYTF.